The rows below give T cell receptor beta chains drawn from one sample of a study of sequential checkpoint blockade in melanoma. Some clones are missing from TCRdb's copy, which holds only in-frame ones; the method was immunoSEQ multiplex PCR. The table shows 13,000 or so clones, with 21% occurring only once. The material sequenced was tumor tissue (inferred from file names), taken from a patient given nivolumab and ipilimumab in sequence. The receptors stem from a human donor with melanoma. CDR3s include the opening cysteine and the closing phenylalanine or tryptophan. The order of the fields is J gene, clone size, D gene, V gene, CDR3 DNA, CDR3 protein. A D gene is named only where the DNA matches it firmly. The size entry is marked missing in some rows and otherwise reads once, few, many or a size class.

>TRBJ2-1|-|TRBD1|TRBV6-8
TGTGCCAGCCTCGGGGACAGCTCCTACAATGAGCAGTTCTTC
CASLGDSSYNEQFF
>TRBJ1-6|-|-|TRBV5-1
TGCGCCAGCAGCTTGGGAGGGGAGAATTCACCCCTCCACTTT
CASSLGGENSPLHF
>TRBJ2-7|few|-|TRBV6-1
TGTGCCAGCAGTGAAGGATCCGGATCCGGGTACGAGCAGTACTTC
CASSEGSGSGYEQYF
>TRBJ2-5|few|TRBD2|TRBV28
TGTGCCAGCAGTTTATTCCCTAGCGGGCTTCCGTCGATTCAACAGGACCAGTACTTC
CASSLFPSGLPSIQQDQYF
>TRBJ1-4|many|-|TRBV11-3
TGTGCCAGCAGCCGATCTACAACTAATGAAAAACTGTTTTTT
CASSRSTTNEKLFF
>TRBJ2-5|-|-|TRBV29-1
TGCAGCGTTGAAGGAGACAGGAATAAACAAGAGACCCAGTACTTC
CSVEGDRNKQETQYF
>TRBJ2-3|-|TRBD2|TRBV10-2
TGCGCCACGACGGGTAGCGGGGGCTCCACAGATACGCAGTATTTT
CATTGSGGSTDTQYF
>TRBJ2-4|-|-|TRBV4-1
TGCGCCAGCAGCCAAGCTCGAGGCGTTCAGTACTTC
CASSQARGVQYF
>TRBJ2-2|-|-|TRBV28
TGTGCCAGCAGAACAGGTTACACCGGGGAGCTGTTTTTT
CASRTGYTGELFF
>TRBJ1-1|-|-|TRBV9
TGTGCCAGCAGTGTTTTTGGGGGTACTGAAGCTTTCTTT
CASSVFGGTEAFF
>TRBJ1-2|-|TRBD1|TRBV6-8
TGTGCCAGCAGTTACAAGGGACAGGCCCAGAACTATGGCTACACCTTC
CASSYKGQAQNYGYTF
>TRBJ1-2|-|-|TRBV9
TGTGCCAGCAGCGTAGGAGGAGGGACCTATGGCTACACCTTC
CASSVGGGTYGYTF
>TRBJ1-2|medium-sized|-|TRBV6-8
TGTGCCAGCAGTTACTCCGGGACGGATGGCTACACCTTC
CASSYSGTDGYTF
>TRBJ2-7|few|-|TRBV11-3
TGTGCCAGCAGCTTAATGGGGGGGCCAGGCGAGCAGTACTTC
CASSLMGGPGEQYF
>TRBJ1-4|-|-|TRBV18
TGTGCCAGCTCACCCCAGCGGGGAACGAAGAATGAAAAACTGTTTTTT
CASSPQRGTKNEKLFF
>TRBJ1-6|many|-|TRBV7-6
TGTGCCAGCACCCCCGGGGCAGGGCTAAATTCACCCCTCCACTTT
CASTPGAGLNSPLHF
>TRBJ2-1|few|-|TRBV9
TGTGCCAGCAGCGTAGACGGCCGGAGCTCCTACAATGAGCAGTTCTTC
CASSVDGRSSYNEQFF
>TRBJ1-2|-|-|TRBV19
TGTGCCAGTAGTTTACTGGGCCTGGGGTATGGCTACACCTTC
CASSLLGLGYGYTF
>TRBJ2-1|-|TRBD2|TRBV11-3
TGTGCCAGCAGCTCCCCTAGCGGGGGGCCCAATGAGCAGTTCTTC
CASSSPSGGPNEQFF
>TRBJ2-3|-|TRBD2|TRBV11-3
TGTGCCAGCAGCTTCGGACTAGCGGGGGGGCAAAATCCGCAGTATTTT
CASSFGLAGGQNPQYF
>TRBJ1-4|-|-|TRBV4-1
TGCGCCAGCAGCCAAGCTATTGAGATCAAGGGGTCCGAAAAACTGTTTTTT
CASSQAIEIKGSEKLFF
>TRBJ2-3|-|-|TRBV18
TGTGCCAGCTCCCCTTCTAGCACAGATACGCAGTATTTT
CASSPSSTDTQYF
>TRBJ1-1|medium-sized|-|TRBV18
TGTGCCAGCTCACTGGGACATTTCGAAGCTTTCTTT
CASSLGHFEAFF
>TRBJ2-5|-|-|TRBV19
TGTGCCAGTAGTACCCCCACCCTACAAGAGACCCAGTACTTC
CASSTPTLQETQYF
>TRBJ1-4|-|-|TRBV19
TGTGCCAGTAGTATCGGAGGGGCCCTTAGGGAAAAACTGTTTTTT
CASSIGGALREKLFF
>TRBJ1-2|-|TRBD1|TRBV6-8
TGTGCCAGCAGTTCGGGACAGGCAGCTATTGAAGTTCGAACCTTC
CASSSGQAAIEVRTF
>TRBJ1-4|medium-sized|-|TRBV6-8
TGTGCCAGCAGCCTACTTGGTGAAAAACTGTTTTTT
CASSLLGEKLFF
>TRBJ2-1|few|-|TRBV19
TGTGCCAGTTCTAAGGTCTCTCCAGGGGAGCAGTTCTTC
CASSKVSPGEQFF
>TRBJ2-3|-|-|TRBV30
TGTGCCAGTAGTCTAGCGCAACCAGATACGCAGTATTTT
CASSLAQPDTQYF
>TRBJ1-2|few|TRBD1|TRBV6-8
TGTGCCAGCAGTGACAGGGTCGGCGGCTACACCTTC
CASSDRVGGYTF
>TRBJ1-5|-|-|TRBV6-8
TGTGCCAGCAAAAGGGACCCGGTTCGAGGTCAGCCCCAGCATTTT
CASKRDPVRGQPQHF
>TRBJ1-2|few|TRBD1|TRBV28
TGTGCCAGCAGTTCTGACAGGGGCGAGGGGTTTAACTATGGCTACACCTTC
CASSSDRGEGFNYGYTF
>TRBJ2-5|medium-sized|-|TRBV11-3
TGTGCCAGCAGCTTGGTTGGTCTAGGGGAGACCCAGTACTTC
CASSLVGLGETQYF
>TRBJ1-1|-|-|TRBV6-8
TGTGCCAGCAGCCTCACCCAGGAGACTGAAGCTTTCTTT
CASSLTQETEAFF
>TRBJ1-1|-|-|TRBV11-3
TGTGCCAGCAGCTCAGGACTGGGGGGGATAACTGAAGCTTTCTTT
CASSSGLGGITEAFF
>TRBJ1-2|few|TRBD1|TRBV7-6
TGTGCCAGCAGCTTTCTAGGGGGCGACTATGGCTACACCTTC
CASSFLGGDYGYTF
>TRBJ1-1|many|-|TRBV11-3
TGTGCCAGCAACTCGTGGGGGTGGACAGTTGCCCCTGAAGCTTTCTTT
CASNSWGWTVAPEAFF
>TRBJ1-2|-|-|TRBV5-1
TGCGCCAGCAGCTTGGTCCCAGGAGCTAACTATGGCTACACCTTC
CASSLVPGANYGYTF
>TRBJ2-1|few|-|TRBV9
TGTGCCAGCAGCGTAGACCCCAGCTCCTACAATGAGCAGTTCTTC
CASSVDPSSYNEQFF
>TRBJ1-3|-|-|TRBV5-1
TGCGCCAGCAGTTTCCAGAGCTCTGGAAACACCATATATTTT
CASSFQSSGNTIYF
>TRBJ1-5|few|TRBD1|TRBV16
TGTGCCAGCAGCCGGGACAGTAGCAATCAGCCCCAGCATTTT
CASSRDSSNQPQHF
>TRBJ1-2|-|-|TRBV29-1
TGCAGCGTTGACTTGACCGTCACCTATGGCTACACCTTC
CSVDLTVTYGYTF